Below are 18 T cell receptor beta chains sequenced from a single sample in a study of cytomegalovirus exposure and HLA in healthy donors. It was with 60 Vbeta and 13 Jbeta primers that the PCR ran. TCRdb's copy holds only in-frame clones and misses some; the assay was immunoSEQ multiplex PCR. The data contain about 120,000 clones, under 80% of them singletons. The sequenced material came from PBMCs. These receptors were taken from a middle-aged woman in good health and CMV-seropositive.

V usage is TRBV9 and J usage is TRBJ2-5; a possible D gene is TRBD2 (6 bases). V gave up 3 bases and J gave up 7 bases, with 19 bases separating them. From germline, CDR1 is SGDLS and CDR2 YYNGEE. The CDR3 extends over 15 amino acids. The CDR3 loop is CASSEDGGLLGTQYF. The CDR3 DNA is TGTGCCAGCAGCGAGGACGGGGGACTGCTGGGGACCCAGTACTTC.

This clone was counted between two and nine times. The chain's CDR3 is CASSLSGDSPLHF. DNA of the CDR3: TGTGCCAGCAGCTTATCCGGGGATTCACCCCTCCACTTT. This sequence joins TRBV7-6 and TRBJ1-6; no reliable D call. Deletions cut 2 bases from V and 8 bases from J, with 7 bases between. The CDR3 covers 13 residues. CDR1 SGHVS and CDR2 FNYEAQ come from the germline V gene.

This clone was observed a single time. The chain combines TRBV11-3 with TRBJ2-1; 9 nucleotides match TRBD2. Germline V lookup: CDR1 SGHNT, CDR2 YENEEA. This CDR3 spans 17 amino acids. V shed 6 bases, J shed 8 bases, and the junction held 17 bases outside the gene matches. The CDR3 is CASSPGRGGSGSDEQFF. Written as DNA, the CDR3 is TGTGCCAGCAGTCCGGGGCGGGGAGGTAGCGGGAGTGATGAGCAGTTCTTC. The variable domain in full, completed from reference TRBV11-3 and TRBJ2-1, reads EAGVVQSPRYKIIEKKQPVAFWCNPISGHNTLYWYLQNLGQGPELLIRYENEEAVDDSQLPKDRFSAERLKGVDSTLKIQPAELGDSAVYLCASSPGRGGSGSDEQFFGPGTRLTVL.

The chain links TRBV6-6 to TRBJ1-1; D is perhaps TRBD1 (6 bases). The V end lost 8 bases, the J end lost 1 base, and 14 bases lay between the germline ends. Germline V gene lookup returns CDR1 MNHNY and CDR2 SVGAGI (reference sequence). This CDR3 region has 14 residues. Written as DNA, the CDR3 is TGTGCCAGCGGCCCGGGACAATCGAACACTGAAGCTTTCTTT. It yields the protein CASGPGQSNTEAFF.

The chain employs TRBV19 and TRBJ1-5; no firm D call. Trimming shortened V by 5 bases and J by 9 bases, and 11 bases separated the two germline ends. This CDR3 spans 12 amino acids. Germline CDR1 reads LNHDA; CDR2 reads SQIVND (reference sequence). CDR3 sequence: CASSRELLPQHF. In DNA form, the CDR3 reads TGTGCCAGTAGTCGGGAGCTGTTGCCCCAGCATTTT.

This CDR3 is CASSQDSEQPQHF. CDR3 sequence (DNA): TGTGCCAGCAGCCAGGACAGTGAGCAGCCCCAGCATTTT. The chain joins TRBV7-2 to TRBJ1-5; D is possibly TRBD1 (6 bases). CDR1 and CDR2 from the germline V gene are SGHTA and FQGNSA. V dropped 5 bases and J dropped 7 bases, with 12 bases sitting between them. The CDR3 contains 13 residues. Full variable domain (rest looked up from reference TRBV7-2 and TRBJ1-5): GAGVSQSPSNKVTEKGKDVELRCDPISGHTALYWYRQSLGQGLEFLIYFQGNSAPDKSGLPSDRFSAERTGGSVSTLTIQRTQQEDSAVYLCASSQDSEQPQHFGDGTRLSIL.

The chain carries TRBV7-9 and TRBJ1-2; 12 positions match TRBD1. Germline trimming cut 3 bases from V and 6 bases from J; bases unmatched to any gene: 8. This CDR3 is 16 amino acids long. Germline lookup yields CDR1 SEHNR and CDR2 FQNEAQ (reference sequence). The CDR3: CASSFTGTGGGDGYTF. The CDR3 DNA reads TGTGCCAGCAGCTTCACCGGGACAGGGGGCGGGGATGGCTACACCTTC.

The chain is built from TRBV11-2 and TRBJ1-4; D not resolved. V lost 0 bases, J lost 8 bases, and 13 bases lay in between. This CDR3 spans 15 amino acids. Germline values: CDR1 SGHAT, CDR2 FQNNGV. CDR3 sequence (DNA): TGTGCCAGCAGCTTAGATCGAGGCGGTGGGGAAAAACTGTTTTTT. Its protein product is CASSLDRGGGEKLFF. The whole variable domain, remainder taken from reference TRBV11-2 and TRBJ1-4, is EAGVAQSPRYKIIEKRQSVAFWCNPISGHATLYWYQQILGQGPKLLIQFQNNGVVDDSQLPKDRFSAERLKGVDSTLKIQPAKLEDSAVYLCASSLDRGGGEKLFFGSGTQLSVL.

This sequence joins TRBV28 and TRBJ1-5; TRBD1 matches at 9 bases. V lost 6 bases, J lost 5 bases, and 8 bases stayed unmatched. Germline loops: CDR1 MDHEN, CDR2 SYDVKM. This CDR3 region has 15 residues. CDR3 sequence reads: CASRPPTGGDQPQHF. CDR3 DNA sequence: TGTGCCAGCAGACCGCCGACAGGGGGGGATCAGCCCCAGCATTTT.

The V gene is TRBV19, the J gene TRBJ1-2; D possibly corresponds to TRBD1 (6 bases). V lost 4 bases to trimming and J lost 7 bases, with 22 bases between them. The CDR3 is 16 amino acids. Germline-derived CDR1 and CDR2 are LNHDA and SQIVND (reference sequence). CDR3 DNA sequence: TGTGCCAGTAGTACAGCGCCTTCAACAGGGTCAGGTGGCTACACCTTC. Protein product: CASSTAPSTGSGGYTF.

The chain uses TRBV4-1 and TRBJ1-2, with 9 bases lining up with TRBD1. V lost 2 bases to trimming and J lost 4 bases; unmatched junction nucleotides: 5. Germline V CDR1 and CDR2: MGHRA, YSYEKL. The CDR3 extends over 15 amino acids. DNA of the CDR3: TGCGCCAGCAGCCAATCCGGGACAGGGAGCTATGGCTACACCTTC. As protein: CASSQSGTGSYGYTF.

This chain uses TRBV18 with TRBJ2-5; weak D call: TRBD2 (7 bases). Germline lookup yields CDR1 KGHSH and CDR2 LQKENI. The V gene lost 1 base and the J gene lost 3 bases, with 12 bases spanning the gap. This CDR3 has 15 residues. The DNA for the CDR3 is TGTGCCAGCTCACCACAGTGGGGGGGCGAAGAGACCCAGTACTTC. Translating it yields CASSPQWGGEETQYF.

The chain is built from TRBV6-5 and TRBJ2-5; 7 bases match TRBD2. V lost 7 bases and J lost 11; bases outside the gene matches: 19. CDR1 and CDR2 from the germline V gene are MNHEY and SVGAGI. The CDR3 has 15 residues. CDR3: CASMGGAHLFQKQYF. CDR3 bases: TGTGCCAGCATGGGAGGGGCCCACCTTTTTCAGAAGCAGTACTTC.

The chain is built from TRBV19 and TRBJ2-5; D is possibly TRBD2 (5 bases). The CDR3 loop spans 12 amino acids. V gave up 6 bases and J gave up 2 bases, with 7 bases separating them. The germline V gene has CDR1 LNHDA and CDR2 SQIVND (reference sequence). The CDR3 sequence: CASRDFQETQYF. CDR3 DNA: TGTGCCAGTAGGGACTTTCAAGAGACCCAGTACTTC. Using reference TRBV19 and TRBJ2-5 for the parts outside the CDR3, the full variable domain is DGGITQSPKYLFRKEGQNVTLSCEQNLNHDAMYWYRQDPGQGLRLIYYSQIVNDFQKGDIAEGYSVSREKKESFPLTVTSAQKNPTAFYLCASRDFQETQYFGPGTRLLVL.

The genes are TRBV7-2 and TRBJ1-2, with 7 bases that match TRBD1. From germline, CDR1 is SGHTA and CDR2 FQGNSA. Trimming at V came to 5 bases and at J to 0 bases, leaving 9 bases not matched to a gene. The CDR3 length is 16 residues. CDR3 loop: CASSQGDPRANYGYTF. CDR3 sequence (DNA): TGTGCCAGCAGCCAGGGGGATCCGAGAGCTAACTATGGCTACACCTTC.

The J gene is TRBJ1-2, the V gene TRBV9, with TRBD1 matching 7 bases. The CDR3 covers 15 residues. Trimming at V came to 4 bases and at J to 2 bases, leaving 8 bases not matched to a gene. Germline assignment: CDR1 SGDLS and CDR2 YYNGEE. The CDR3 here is CASSYRLTGNYGYTF. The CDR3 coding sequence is TGTGCCAGCAGCTACCGATTGACAGGGAACTATGGCTACACCTTC.

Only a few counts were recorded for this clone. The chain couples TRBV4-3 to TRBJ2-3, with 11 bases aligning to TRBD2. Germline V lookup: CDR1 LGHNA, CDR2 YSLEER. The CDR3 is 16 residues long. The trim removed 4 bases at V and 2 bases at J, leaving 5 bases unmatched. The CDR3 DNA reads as TGCGCCAGCAGCCGTCTAGCGGGGGGTCCCACAGATACGCAGTATTTT. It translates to CASSRLAGGPTDTQYF.

DNA of the CDR3: TGTGCCAGCTCAATTTCTAGCGGGAGGCCCCACAATGAGCAGTTCTTC. It codes for CASSISSGRPHNEQFF. The chain recombines TRBV18 with TRBJ2-1, with 11 bases lining up with TRBD2. CDR3 size: 16 residues. Germline loops: CDR1 KGHSH, CDR2 LQKENI. J was trimmed by 5 bases and V by 5 bases; bases with no gene match: 8.